This TCR beta chain came from a study of T-cell reconstitution after alpha-beta-depleted transplantation in children. Trimming removed 5 bases at V and 1 base at J, with 10 bases between. The CDR3 loop spans 14 amino acids. The germline gives CDR1 SGHAT, CDR2 FQNNGV. The study's findings and limits: From surviving recipient T cells and thymic progenitors came the high day-60 TCRbeta diversity observed in some patients. Hyperexpanded clones declined; after one year, newly produced T cells mostly supplied diversity. After transplant, at about two months, alpha-beta T cells were reportedly derived from several hundred expanded graft clones.

This clonotype showed up just a few times. Its antigen is unknown. The authors prepared the TCRbeta library with unique molecular identifiers. TCRdb fed the PCR reads into MiXCR, producing one record per CDR3 protein. The sample shows some 350,000 distinct CDR3 sequences, 15% to 20% of them seen only once. The chain combines TRBV11-2 with TRBJ2-3; D gene unclear. The specimen was PBMCs, mostly from graft donor cells, collected 360 days after TCRalphabeta/CD19-depleted stem cell transplant. The receptor was isolated from a male patient between 2 and 15 years old who had a stem cell transplant for acute lymphoblastic leukemia, so the T cells may come from the graft donor. The CDR3 DNA sequence: TGTGCCAGCAGCCCACCTTGGGGCACAGATACGCAGTATTTT. It specifies CASSPPWGTDTQYF.